The 25 T cell receptor beta chains below come from one sample, sequenced in a study of CD8+ T cells in alopecia areata. Sequencing used cDNA as its template, made by extracting RNA and reverse transcribing it. Measured with immunoSEQ multiplex PCR; TCRdb has only the in-frame clones, and not every one. The data contain 90,000 to 100,000 clones, under 45% of them singletons. Sample: CD4+ T cells sorted from blood. These receptors all come from a human donor with alopecia areata.

This clone turned up a few times. At the DNA level, this CDR3 is encoded by other sequences in the same sample as well. The V and J genes are TRBV29-1 and TRBJ1-1; weak D call: TRBD1 (6 bases). Trimming removed 7 bases at V and 1 base at J, with 7 bases between. Germline V gene lookup returns CDR1 SQVTM and CDR2 ANQGSEA. This CDR3 has 11 amino acids. The CDR3 region has the DNA TGCAGCGGAGGGGGGAACACTGAAGCTTTCTTT. This encodes CSGGGNTEAFF.

In its sample, this clone was seen a few times. This chain links TRBV29-1 with TRBJ2-7; D is uncertain. Germline V CDR1 and CDR2: SQVTM, ANQGSEA. Trimming pared 2 bases from V and 4 bases from J, leaving 9 bases between. The CDR3 is made up of 12 amino acids. The CDR3 protein is CSVETPGYEQYF. CDR3 nucleotide sequence: TGCAGCGTTGAAACTCCCGGATACGAGCAGTACTTC.

This clone came up a few times. The V call is TRBV14, the J call TRBJ1-6; no definite D call. V dropped 2 bases and J dropped 16 bases, with 12 bases sitting between them. Germline CDR1 is SGHDN and CDR2 is FVKESK. The CDR3 contains 12 residues. The CDR3 DNA reads TGTGCCAGCAGCCAATACGCAACAGTGCTCCACTTT. As protein: CASSQYATVLHF.

The rearrangement uses TRBV27 and TRBJ2-7, with 8 bases aligning to TRBD1. The germline CDR1 and CDR2 sequences are MNHEY and SMNVEV (reference sequence). The length of the CDR3 is 16 residues. V trimming: 5 bases; J trimming: 6 bases; junction bases outside the gene matches: 15. The CDR3 region has the DNA TGTGCCAGCAGTCCTCACTTCCGGACAGGGAAAATCGAGCAGTACTTC. It encodes CASSPHFRTGKIEQYF.

This clone turned up a few times. The gene calls are TRBV9 and TRBJ1-2, with 8 bases identical to TRBD1. Germline V gene data show CDR1 as SGDLS and CDR2 as YYNGEE. The CDR3 has 15 residues. Unmatched junction bases numbered 11, after V lost 3 bases and J lost 7 bases. CDR3 loop: CASSAGTGPSFGYTF. CDR3 DNA: TGTGCCAGCAGCGCAGGGACAGGACCTTCCTTTGGCTACACCTTC. The whole variable domain, filled in from reference TRBV9 and TRBJ1-2, reads DSGVTQTPKHLITATGQRVTLRCSPRSGDLSVYWYQQSLDQGLQFLIQYYNGEERAKGNILERFSAQQFPDLHSELNLSSLELGDSALYFCASSAGTGPSFGYTFGSGTRLTVV.

This chain links TRBV29-1 with TRBJ1-2; perhaps TRBD1 as D (5 bases). This CDR3 comprises 14 residues. Trimming left V 7 bases short and J 5 bases short, with 20 bases between. Germline V gene lookup returns CDR1 SQVTM and CDR2 ANQGSEA. The CDR3 sequence is CSASVGSQAYGYTF. For the CDR3, the DNA is TGCAGCGCCTCGGTCGGGTCACAGGCGTATGGCTACACCTTC.

This sequence joins TRBV29-1 and TRBJ2-7; tentatively, D is TRBD1 or TRBD2 (6 bases each). CDR3 length equals 12 residues. Germline values: CDR1 SQVTM, CDR2 ANQGSEA. Trimming took 6 bases from V and 4 from J, leaving 13 bases between them. CDR3 protein: CSVGGGQYEQYF. The CDR3 DNA is TGCAGCGTCGGGGGAGGACAGTACGAGCAGTACTTC.

The rearrangement links TRBV29-1 to TRBJ2-2; 8 bases agree with TRBD1. CDR1 and CDR2 (germline): SQVTM, ANQGSEA. Trimming took 4 bases from V and 2 from J; bases not matched to a gene: 3. The CDR3 consists of 14 residues. CDR3 sequence (DNA): TGCAGCGTTGGGGGACAGGCCAACACCGGGGAGCTGTTTTTT. Its protein is CSVGGQANTGELFF.

This clone was observed a handful of times. This chain links TRBV19 with TRBJ2-2; possible D gene TRBD1, 7 bases. The CDR3 is made up of 16 amino acids. CDR1 is LNHDA and CDR2 is SQIVND in the germline V gene (reference sequence). Trimming removed 7 bases from V and 0 bases from J, with 15 bases in between. The CDR3 protein is CASTLRDSANTGELFF. Here the CDR3 DNA reads TGTGCCAGTACCCTGCGGGACAGTGCGAACACCGGGGAGCTGTTTTTT.

The chain links TRBV30 to TRBJ1-2, with 7 bases aligning to TRBD1. The CDR3 extends over 12 amino acids. CDR1 and CDR2 from the germline V gene are GTSNPN and SVGIG (reference sequence). Unmatched junction bases numbered 8, after V lost 5 bases and J lost 8 bases. CDR3 loop: CAWGQDSRGYTF. The CDR3 DNA follows: TGTGCCTGGGGACAGGACTCCCGGGGCTACACCTTC.

This clone was found a few times. The rearrangement joins TRBV21-1 to TRBJ1-2. TRBV21-1 is assigned pseudogene status. The CDR3 is made up of 9 amino acids. CDR3: CASSIGYTF. The CDR3 DNA sequence: TGTGCCAGCAGCATTGGCTACACCTTC.

This chain links TRBV6-5 with TRBJ2-5, with D possibly being TRBD1 (6 bases). Deletions cut 6 bases from V and 3 bases from J, with 17 bases between. Germline assignment: CDR1 MNHEY and CDR2 SVGAGI. CDR3 length equals 15 residues. The CDR3 nucleotides are TGTGCCAGCAGCCCTTCACGGGACACAAAAGAGACCCAGTACTTC. Amino acid sequence: CASSPSRDTKETQYF.

This clone was seen only a few times. The chain couples TRBV29-1 to TRBJ2-1, with D possibly matching TRBD2 (5 bases). Trimming cost V 5 bases and J 10 bases, with 18 bases left between them. The CDR3 length is 13 residues. Germline lookup yields CDR1 SQVTM and CDR2 ANQGSEA. This chain's CDR3 is CSVKVGSGGEQFF. The DNA for the CDR3 is TGCAGCGTTAAGGTAGGGTCCGGCGGGGAGCAGTTCTTC.

This clone was picked up a small number of times. This chain joins TRBV14 and TRBJ2-7; 7 nucleotides match TRBD2. CDR3 length: 16 residues. The junction had 12 bases not matched to a gene; V was cut back by 6 bases and J by 1 base. Germline CDR1 and CDR2: SGHDN and FVKESK. The chain's CDR3 is CASSPLNPGLSYEQYF. CDR3 DNA: TGTGCCAGCAGTCCTCTTAATCCGGGACTATCCTACGAGCAGTACTTC.

J is TRBJ2-7 and V is TRBV29-1, with D possibly called TRBD1 or TRBD2 (5 bases each). The germline gives CDR1 SQVTM, CDR2 ANQGSEA. Trimming removed 7 bases from V and 6 bases from J, with 19 bases in between. The CDR3 contains 13 residues. CDR3: CSAQDGTRLEQYF. In nucleotides, the CDR3 is TGCAGCGCCCAGGACGGGACGCGGCTCGAGCAGTACTTC.

The CDR3 loop is CAWISIILRQAFF. CDR3 coding DNA: TGTGCCTGGATCAGCATCATCCTACGTCAAGCTTTCTTT. This sequence joins TRBV30 and TRBJ1-1; no clear D gene. Germline values: CDR1 GTSNPN, CDR2 SVGIG (reference sequence). V lost 4 bases, J lost 9 bases, and 18 bases lay in between. CDR3 length equals 13 residues. Supplemented by reference TRBV30 and TRBJ1-1, the full variable domain reads SQTIHQWPATLVQPVGSPLSLECTVEGTSNPNLYWYRQAAGRGLQLLFYSVGIGQISSEVPQNLSASRPQDRQFILSSKKLLLSDSGFYLCAWISIILRQAFFGQGTRLTVV.

This CDR3 is CASSPSFPGLDTQYF. The CDR3 DNA reads TGTGCCAGCAGTCCAAGTTTTCCGGGCTTAGATACGCAGTATTTT. The chain combines TRBV28 with TRBJ2-3; D not certain. The CDR3 spans 15 residues. The ends were cut back, 5 bases at V and 5 bases at J, with 17 bases in the middle. Germline CDR1 is MDHEN and CDR2 is SYDVKM.

This clone was observed a few times. The V and J genes are TRBV6-5 and TRBJ1-6, with TRBD1 as a possible D gene (5 bases). Between the trimmed V and J ends, which lost 0 bases and 6 bases, there was a span of 9 bases. The CDR3 is made up of 15 amino acids. CDR1 and CDR2 from the germline V gene are MNHEY and SVGAGI. The CDR3 nucleotides are TGTGCCAGCAGTTACTCGAAGGGGAGTAATTCACCCCTCCACTTT. Translating gives CASSYSKGSNSPLHF.

The rearrangement links TRBV29-1 to TRBJ1-5; D ambiguous. This CDR3 has 13 amino acids. Germline CDR1 SQVTM, CDR2 ANQGSEA. Trimming removed 4 bases from V and 6 bases from J, with 13 bases in between. CDR3 nucleotides: TGCAGCGTTGTTGGGAGGGAGGGTCAGCCCCAGCATTTT. This codes for CSVVGREGQPQHF.

The V gene is TRBV7-8, the J gene TRBJ2-1; D uncertain. Per the germline V gene, CDR1 is SGHVS and CDR2 is FQNEAQ. V was shortened by 0 bases and J by 7 bases, with 10 bases between the two germline ends. The CDR3 has 14 residues. The CDR3 here is CASSLAEIGNEQFF. For the CDR3, the DNA is TGTGCCAGCAGCTTAGCGGAGATTGGGAATGAGCAGTTCTTC.

The rearrangement links TRBV23-1 to TRBJ2-4; TRBD1 might be the D (6 bases). TRBV23-1 qualifies as an ORF whose function is uncertain. The CDR3 is made up of 17 amino acids. Deletions cut 5 bases from V and 1 base from J, with 18 bases between. The CDR3 DNA sequence: TGCGCCAGCAGTGACAGGAAGGGGTTGGCGGCCAAAAACATTCAGTACTTC. It specifies CASSDRKGLAAKNIQYF.

This rearrangement joins TRBV29-1 to TRBJ1-2, with 7 bases identical to TRBD1. The CDR3 extends over 12 amino acids. CDR1 and CDR2 (germline): SQVTM, ANQGSEA. V trimming: 7 bases; J trimming: 7 bases; junction bases outside the gene matches: 9. The CDR3 loop reads CSAGTATLGYTF. CDR3 nucleotide sequence: TGCAGCGCCGGGACAGCCACTCTTGGCTACACCTTC.

The J gene is TRBJ1-2, the V gene TRBV30; possibly TRBD1 for D (6 bases). Trimming took 1 base from V and 2 from J, leaving 14 bases between them. CDR1 and CDR2 (germline): GTSNPN, SVGIG (reference sequence). This CDR3 has 15 amino acids. DNA for the CDR3: TGTGCCTGGAGTGCTGCCCATACAGGGAACTATGGCTACACCTTC. Amino acid sequence: CAWSAAHTGNYGYTF.

This clone was seen more than once but under ten times. An end of the junction differs from the germline gene, which may be a read error. The gene calls are TRBV29-1 and TRBJ1-1; TRBD1 is a possible D gene (5 bases). From germline, CDR1 is SQVTM and CDR2 ANQGSEA. CDR3 length: 11 amino acids. CDR3 sequence (DNA): TGCAGCGCCCGACAGCTCCCTGAGGCTTTCTTT. Residues: CSARQLPEAFF.

This chain uses TRBV7-8 with TRBJ2-7; 7 positions match TRBD1. The V segment lost 5 bases and the J segment 4 bases; nucleotides outside the gene matches: 8. Germline values: CDR1 SGHVS, CDR2 FQNEAQ. The CDR3 spans 14 residues. CDR3 nucleotides: TGTGCCAGCAGCCCTACAGGGGACAGATACGAGCAGTACTTC. Protein: CASSPTGDRYEQYF.